The clone carrying this T cell receptor beta chain was seen just once. What it recognizes is unknown. The CDR3 has 18 residues. V lost 1 base to trimming and J lost 8 bases; unmatched junction nucleotides: 18. CDR1 and CDR2 from the germline V gene are SNHLY and FYNNEI. Assay used: immunoSEQ multiplex PCR; TCRdb lists only in-frame clones, some missing. The sample has about 14,000 clones, roughly 78% seen once. The record originates from a study of OX40 agonist ivuxolimab in advanced cancers. Study-wide background: Dose-escalation cases comprised hepatocellular carcinoma, melanoma, renal cell or head and neck cancer.

Study-level results: CD8+ T cells were the subset that, on average, had more expanded clones than CD4+. Dosing at 0.1 to 3.0 mg/kg was accompanied by clonal expansion of CD4+ and CD8+ blood T cells by week 6.

This receptor was obtained from an adult with an advanced solid tumor such as melanoma, head and neck, liver or kidney cancer. The genes are TRBV2 and TRBJ2-7; the match to TRBD2 covers 9 bases. This specimen was CD4+ or CD8+ T cells sorted from blood, taken in a trial of the OX40 agonist ivuxolimab. The CDR3 bases are TGTGCCAGCAGTGAAGTCTCACCTAGCGGGACTTACTACGGACAGCAGTACTTC. Translating gives CASSEVSPSGTYYGQQYF.